This T cell receptor (beta chain) is from a study of T cell responses to AZD1222 COVID-19 vaccine. Across the whole study: Pooling of second doses given at about 4 or about 12 weeks was done. Findings and limits, study-wide: In a largely white British group with more females than males, clonal diversity was possibly underestimated.

Turning to this clone: Antigen specificity is unknown.

TCRdb keeps only in-frame clones here, not all; method: immunoSEQ multiplex PCR. The profile covers 150,000 to 200,000 clones, with around nine tenths appearing a single time and more than 5.5% taken by the ten largest. Germline trimming cut 3 bases from V and 0 bases from J; bases unmatched to any gene: 1. Germline CDR1 and CDR2: SGDLS and YYNGEE. The CDR3 loop spans 16 amino acids. The rearrangement links TRBV9 to TRBJ2-3; TRBD2 matches at 13 bases. The sequencing here drew on peripheral blood, taken on day 0 of AZD1222 vaccination. The sequence derives from an adult in good health. The CDR3 region is CASSETSGRSTDTQYF. The CDR3 DNA follows: TGTGCCAGCAGCGAGACTAGCGGGAGGAGCACAGATACGCAGTATTTT. The whole variable domain, filled in from reference TRBV9 and TRBJ2-3, reads DSGVTQTPKHLITATGQRVTLRCSPRSGDLSVYWYQQSLDQGLQFLIQYYNGEERAKGNILERFSAQQFPDLHSELNLSSLELGDSALYFCASSETSGRSTDTQYFGPGTRLTVL.